This T cell receptor beta chain was identified during a study of blood T cell repertoires in COVID-19 (dated by TCRdb to 2020 to 2022). Study-level background: Samples from collaborators originated in the United States, Italy and Spain and spanned both the acute and convalescent phases of COVID-19. The material from the prospective study consisted of cDNA or gDNA derived from T cells, B-cell-depleted T cells, or PBMCs. The dataset comprised deeply sampled blood TCRbeta repertoires from subjects exposed to, actively infected with, or recovered from COVID-19. The repertoires were made available in a free public database intended to serve as a resource for research on the immune response to SARS-CoV-2. Samples were obtained from the ongoing ImmuneRACE study (first 160 participants) and from 1,200 or so subjects provided by 6 global collaborators. The sample metadata nearly always contained a de-identified subject ID, COVID-19 status, age in years and sex. Where HLA class I and class II types were available, the types were taken from metadata supplied by the sample provider, not from assay-based typing.

The germline V gene (reference sequence) yields SEHNR for CDR1 and FQNEAQ for CDR2. V trim: 5 bases; J trim: 3 bases; unmatched bases: 4. The CDR3 runs 14 amino acids, cysteine and phenylalanine included. Only the CDR3 region is kept as DNA, spanning 42 bases read in frame from base 1. TCRbeta CDR3 regions were amplified from genomic DNA by means of the immunoSEQ Assay, a bias-controlled multiplex PCR. The study's processing was this. The number of nucleated cells in each sample was estimated by amplification of reference gene primers within the assay. Sequence reads were collapsed and filtered to measure the absolute abundance of every unique TCRbeta CDR3 rearrangement. For each sample, productive Simpson clonality was calculated as the square root of Simpson's diversity index over productive rearrangements. As stored in TCRdb, this immuneACCESS dataset retains in-frame rearrangements with V and J assigned. A fraction of the clones does not appear; measured against another copy, unresolved V genes explain less than half of the discrepancy, and the remainder lacks a known reason. V and J calls and clone size follow that table, whereas D and trimming were derived from the DNA. The sample table lists some 300,000 clones, about 88% of them with a count of one. The ten largest make up 1.3% of the sample.

Overall study results and their limits: How much clinical and demographic metadata was included differed by source and by participant, and the metadata was provided uncurated.

Each collaborating institution followed its own protocols to collect whole blood in K2EDTA tubes. For TCRbeta analysis, collaborators shipped samples in one of three forms: frozen whole blood, isolated PBMCs, or DNA extracted from either of those sample types. As for this clone: Its binding antigen is unknown. Base-call qualities are not available, and no considerably larger clone is one nucleotide away.

Sequences were obtained from peripheral blood. The receptor was isolated from a man between 65 and 85 years old with acute or convalescent COVID-19. Recombination joined TRBV7-9 with TRBJ2-7; 10 bases in between match TRBD1. The CDR3 amino acid sequence is: CASSRDRGGYEQYF. The DNA sequence is TGTGCCAGCAGCCGGGACAGGGGAGGCTACGAGCAGTACTTC.